The rows below give T cell receptor beta chains drawn from one sample of a study of patients and donors after allogeneic stem cell transplantation. A single record per CDR3 protein comes from TCRdb applying MiXCR to the RT-PCR reads. The data contain 200,000 to 250,000 distinct CDR3 sequences, around two fifths of them singletons. The sample was blood, either unsorted or a sorted T cell fraction (not recorded which). The receptors were sampled from a human donor who was either an allogeneic HSCT recipient or a stem cell or donor lymphocyte infusion donor (not recorded which). It is not recorded whose cells these are; they may come from a transplant donor. Both conserved end residues are part of each CDR3. A D gene is named only where the DNA matches it firmly. Size is stated for part of the rows, as once, few or many counts, or as a class when the clone is expanded.

d_call	v_call	j_call	clone_size	cdr3_aa	cdr3_nt
NA	TRBV12-3/TRBV12-4	TRBJ2-5	NA	CASSFGPQGETQYF	TGTGCCAGCAGTTTTGGTCCCCAAGGAGAGACCCAGTACTTC
NA	TRBV5-6	TRBJ2-1	once	CASSRRPAWEVRYNEQFF	TGTGCCAGCAGCCGCAGGCCGGCGTGGGAGGTTCGATACAATGAGCAGTTCTTC
NA	TRBV28	TRBJ1-2	NA	CASTTDSGGYTF	TGTGCCAGCACTACGGACAGTGGCGGCTACACCTTC
NA	TRBV28	TRBJ1-3	NA	CASTPDGQIRGNTIYF	TGTGCCAGCACCCCGGACGGACAAATAAGAGGAAACACCATATATTTT
NA	TRBV3-1	TRBJ1-1	NA	CASSQGWEAREAFF	TGTGCCAGCAGCCAAGGGTGGGAGGCGCGTGAAGCTTTCTTT
NA	TRBV14	TRBJ2-5	NA	CASSQGARSETQYF	TGTGCCAGCAGCCAAGGCGCCCGGTCGGAGACCCAGTACTTC
NA	TRBV12-3/TRBV12-4	TRBJ1-2	few	CASSFFPYTSNYGYTF	TGTGCCAGCAGTTTTTTCCCCTACACTAGTAACTATGGCTACACCTTC
TRBD2	TRBV29-1	TRBJ2-1	NA	CSVVGLAGNYNEQFF	TGCAGCGTCGTGGGGTTAGCGGGTAACTACAATGAGCAGTTCTTC
TRBD1	TRBV5-1	TRBJ1-1	few	CASNRGPDRGTEAFF	TGCGCCAGCAATAGGGGACCCGACAGGGGCACTGAAGCTTTCTTT
NA	TRBV7-2	TRBJ1-2	NA	CASSLHARNYGYTF	TGTGCCAGCAGCTTACACGCTCGGAACTATGGCTACACCTTC
NA	TRBV5-1	TRBJ1-1	NA	CASKQGSNTEAFF	TGCGCCAGCAAACAGGGTTCGAACACTGAAGCTTTCTTT
NA	TRBV29-1	TRBJ1-3	NA	CSVAGPYTIYF	TGCAGCGTTGCTGGACCTTACACCATATATTTT
NA	TRBV2	TRBJ1-2	few	CASSEQGRGYGYTF	TGTGCCAGCAGTGAACAGGGTCGGGGCTATGGCTACACCTTC
NA	TRBV29-1	TRBJ1-3	NA	CSSRTAGNTIYF	TGCAGCTCCAGGACGGCTGGAAACACCATATATTTT
NA	TRBV11-2	TRBJ2-5	few	CASSLDLPVVETQYF	TGTGCCAGCAGCTTAGATCTTCCCGTGGTGGAGACCCAGTACTTC
TRBD2	TRBV4-1	TRBJ2-1	NA	CASTTAGETPHSYNEQFF	TGCGCCAGCACGACCGCGGGGGAGACACCACACTCCTACAATGAGCAGTTCTTC
NA	TRBV5-1	TRBJ2-3	NA	CASSLRQSGYTDTQYF	TGCGCCAGCAGCCTACGCCAAAGCGGATACACAGATACGCAGTATTTT
NA	TRBV12-3/TRBV12-4	TRBJ1-1	few	CASRYGARNTEAFF	TGTGCCAGCAGATACGGGGCTCGGAACACTGAAGCTTTCTTT
NA	TRBV6-1	TRBJ1-1	NA	CASSWTKGSAFF	TGTGCCAGCAGCTGGACAAAGGGCTCAGCTTTCTTT
NA	TRBV5-5	TRBJ1-2	few	CASSPQPGLTNYGYTF	TGTGCCAGCAGCCCACAACCGGGACTTACTAACTATGGCTACACCTTC
NA	TRBV29-1	TRBJ1-1	NA	CSVRLRQSNTEAFF	TGCAGCGTCCGCCTTAGACAGTCGAACACTGAAGCTTTCTTT
NA	TRBV7-3	TRBJ2-3	once	CASSLGLSAYSDTQYF	TGTGCCAGCAGCTTAGGTTTGTCAGCCTACTCGGATACGCAGTATTTT
NA	TRBV28	TRBJ2-7	few	CASSLFGDGAYEQYF	TGTGCCAGCAGTTTATTCGGAGACGGTGCCTACGAGCAGTACTTC
NA	TRBV20-1	TRBJ1-5	few	CSARAGLNQPQHF	TGCAGTGCTAGGGCAGGGCTCAATCAGCCCCAGCATTTT
NA	TRBV20-1	TRBJ1-5	few	CSASRSQTSNQPQHF	TGCAGTGCGAGCAGATCCCAGACTAGCAATCAGCCCCAGCATTTT
NA	TRBV10-3	TRBJ2-7	NA	CAISAQVYYEQYF	TGTGCCATCAGTGCCCAGGTATACTACGAGCAGTACTTC
NA	TRBV3-1	TRBJ2-7	once	CASSQGVGTTYEQYF	TGTGCCAGCAGCCAAGGAGTCGGGACAACCTACGAGCAGTACTTC
TRBD1	TRBV7-9	TRBJ1-5	few	CASSFQGQGVDQPQHF	TGTGCCAGCAGCTTCCAGGGACAGGGGGTTGATCAGCCCCAGCATTTT
TRBD1	TRBV2	TRBJ1-2	few	CASSDRGLVYGYTF	TGTGCCAGCAGTGACAGGGGGTTGGTCTATGGCTACACCTTC
TRBD1	TRBV29-1	TRBJ1-1	few	CSGPDRDTEAFF	TGCAGCGGCCCGGACAGGGACACTGAAGCTTTCTTT
NA	TRBV6-1	TRBJ2-1	NA	CASLWGSARSSYNEQFF	TGTGCCAGTCTATGGGGTTCCGCCAGGAGCTCCTACAATGAGCAGTTCTTC
NA	TRBV6-6	TRBJ2-5	NA	CASTSGQWETQYF	TGTGCCAGCACCTCAGGACAGTGGGAGACCCAGTACTTC
NA	TRBV6-5	TRBJ1-1	NA	CASSLYMNTEAFF	TGTGCCAGCAGCCTCTATATGAACACTGAAGCTTTCTTT
NA	TRBV4-1	TRBJ2-1	NA	CASSQGPLTYNEQFF	TGCGCCAGCAGCCAAGGCCCCTTGACCTACAATGAGCAGTTCTTC
NA	TRBV4-1	TRBJ1-2	NA	CASSQYFTTRETYGYTF	TGCGCCAGCAGCCAATACTTCACTACGCGGGAGACTTATGGCTACACCTTC
NA	TRBV7-2	TRBJ2-4	NA	CASSLNQGQAKNIQYF	TGTGCCAGCAGCTTAAACCAGGGACAAGCCAAAAACATTCAGTACTTC
NA	TRBV5-1	TRBJ2-7	NA	CASSEPRATNPYEQYF	TGCGCCAGCAGCGAGCCCCGGGCCACAAACCCCTACGAGCAGTACTTC
TRBD1	TRBV5-1	TRBJ2-3	NA	CASSLGTVPSTDTQYF	TGCGCCAGCAGCCTGGGGACAGTTCCCAGCACAGATACGCAGTATTTT
NA	TRBV5-5	TRBJ1-6	NA	CASSLDGRLNSPLHF	TGTGCCAGCAGCTTGGATGGACGGCTTAATTCACCCCTCCACTTT
NA	TRBV15	TRBJ1-5	NA	CATSRDLSQPQHF	TGTGCCACCAGCAGAGACCTCTCTCAGCCCCAGCATTTT
NA	TRBV28	TRBJ1-6	NA	CASSSEPVFGSPLHF	TGTGCCAGCAGTTCGGAGCCCGTCTTCGGTTCACCCCTCCACTTT
NA	TRBV5-1	TRBJ2-7	NA	CASSLAGRAYEQYF	TGCGCCAGCAGCTTGGCCGGCAGGGCCTACGAGCAGTACTTC
NA	TRBV7-2	TRBJ2-5	NA	CASSVDSGYGGTQYF	TGTGCCAGCAGCGTCGATAGCGGATACGGGGGGACCCAGTACTTC
NA	TRBV5-5	TRBJ2-7	NA	CASSLVPAIYEQYF	TGTGCCAGCAGCTTGGTTCCAGCTATCTACGAGCAGTACTTC
NA	TRBV18	TRBJ1-1	NA	CASSPYEGPEAFF	TGTGCCAGCTCACCTTACGAGGGTCCTGAAGCTTTCTTT
NA	TRBV25-1	TRBJ1-1	many	CASSGPLGWTEAFF	TGTGCCAGCAGTGGGCCTTTGGGGTGGACTGAAGCTTTCTTT
NA	TRBV20-1	TRBJ2-1	once	CSARDRRDRLYNEQFF	TGCAGTGCTAGAGATAGGAGGGACAGACTTTACAATGAGCAGTTCTTC
NA	TRBV5-1	TRBJ1-6	few	CASSVNSYNSPLHF	TGCGCCAGCAGCGTGAACTCCTATAATTCACCCCTCCACTTT